The TCR beta chain under discussion was sequenced for a study of blood T cell repertoires in COVID-19. Study summary: Italy, Spain and the United States were the sources of the convalescent and acute COVID-19 samples. T cells, B-cell-depleted T cells, or PBMCs supplied cDNA or gDNA.

This CDR3 is 16 amino acids long. With V trimmed by 3 bases and J by 2 bases, 3 bases remained unmatched. Germline loops: CDR1 KGHDR, CDR2 SFDVKD. TCRdb's table, derived via immunoSEQ multiplex PCR, lists solely in-frame clones and lacks some. The data contain about 240,000 clones, less than 90% of them singletons. The specimen was peripheral blood. The gene calls are TRBV24-1 and TRBJ2-1; TRBD2 matches 10 bases. This clonotype originated in a man aged 55 to 70 with acute or convalescent COVID-19. CDR3 bases: TGTGCCACCAGTGATGCGCTAGCGGGAGCCTACAATGAGCAGTTCTTC. It specifies CATSDALAGAYNEQFF.